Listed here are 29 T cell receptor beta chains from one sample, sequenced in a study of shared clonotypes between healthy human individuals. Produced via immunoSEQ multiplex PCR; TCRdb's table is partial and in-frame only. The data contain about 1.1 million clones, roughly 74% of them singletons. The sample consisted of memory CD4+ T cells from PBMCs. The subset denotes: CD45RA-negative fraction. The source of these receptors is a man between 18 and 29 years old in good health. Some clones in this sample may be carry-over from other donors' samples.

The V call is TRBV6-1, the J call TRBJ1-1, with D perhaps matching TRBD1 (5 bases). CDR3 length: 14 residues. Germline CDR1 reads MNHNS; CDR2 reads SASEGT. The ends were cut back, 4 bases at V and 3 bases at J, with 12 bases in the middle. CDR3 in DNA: TGTGCCAGCAGTGGGGTTACAGGATACACTGAAGCTTTCTTT. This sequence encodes CASSGVTGYTEAFF.

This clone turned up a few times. The CDR3 protein is CASSQQGFNQPQHF. CDR3 sequence (DNA): TGTGCCAGCAGTCAACAGGGCTTCAATCAGCCCCAGCATTTT. The rearrangement uses TRBV2 and TRBJ1-5, with a weak D call TRBD1 (6 bases). CDR3 size: 14 residues. The V gene lost 5 bases and the J gene lost 3 bases, with 11 bases spanning the gap. Germline lookup yields CDR1 SNHLY and CDR2 FYNNEI.

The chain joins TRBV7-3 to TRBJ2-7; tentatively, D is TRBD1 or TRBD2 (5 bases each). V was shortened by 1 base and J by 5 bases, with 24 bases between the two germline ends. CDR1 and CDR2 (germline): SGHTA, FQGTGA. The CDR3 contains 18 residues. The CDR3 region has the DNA TGTGCCAGCAGCTTAAGGGGGACCGGGACGGCGGCCCGACACGAGCAGTACTTC. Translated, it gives CASSLRGTGTAARHEQYF.

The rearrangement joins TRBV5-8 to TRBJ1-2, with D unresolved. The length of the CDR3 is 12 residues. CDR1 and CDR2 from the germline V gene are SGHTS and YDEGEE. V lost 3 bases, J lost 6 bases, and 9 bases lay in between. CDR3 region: CASSSPPDGYTF. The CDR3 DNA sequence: TGTGCCAGCAGCTCCCCCCCTGATGGCTACACCTTC.

The CDR3 DNA sequence: TGCGCCAGCAGCACAACCGGGACAGGGACATACGAGCAGTACTTC. This codes for CASSTTGTGTYEQYF. The chain is built from TRBV5-1 and TRBJ2-7; 9 nucleotides align to TRBD1. CDR1 and CDR2 from the germline V gene are SGHRS and YFSETQ. The CDR3 length is 15 residues. J was trimmed by 4 bases and V by 4 bases; bases with no gene match: 9.

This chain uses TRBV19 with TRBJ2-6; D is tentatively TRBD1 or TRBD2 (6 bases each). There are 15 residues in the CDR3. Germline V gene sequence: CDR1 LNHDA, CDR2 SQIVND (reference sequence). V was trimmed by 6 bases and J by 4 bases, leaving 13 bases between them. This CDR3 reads CASRGRGRGANVLTF. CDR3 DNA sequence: TGTGCCAGTAGGGGCCGGGGGCGAGGGGCCAACGTCCTGACTTTC.

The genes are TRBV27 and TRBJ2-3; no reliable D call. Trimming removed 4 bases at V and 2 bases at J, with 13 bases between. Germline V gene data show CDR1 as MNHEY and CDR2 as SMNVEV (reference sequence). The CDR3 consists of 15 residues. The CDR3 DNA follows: TGTGCCAGCAGTTCCCTGAGTCTCTCCACAGATACGCAGTATTTT. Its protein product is CASSSLSLSTDTQYF.

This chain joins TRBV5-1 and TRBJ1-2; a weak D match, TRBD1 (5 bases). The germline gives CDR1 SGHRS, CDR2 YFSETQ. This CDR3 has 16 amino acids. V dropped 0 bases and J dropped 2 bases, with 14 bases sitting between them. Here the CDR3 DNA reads TGCGCCAGCAGCTTGGGGGCCTCCGGGGCGAACTATGGCTACACCTTC. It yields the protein CASSLGASGANYGYTF.

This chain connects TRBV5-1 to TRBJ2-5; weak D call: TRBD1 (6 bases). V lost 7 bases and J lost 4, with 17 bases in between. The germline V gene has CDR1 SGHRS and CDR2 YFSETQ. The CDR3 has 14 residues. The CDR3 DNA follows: TGCGCCAGCGGGGGCCGTGGACTCCTAGAGACCCAGTACTTC. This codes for CASGGRGLLETQYF.

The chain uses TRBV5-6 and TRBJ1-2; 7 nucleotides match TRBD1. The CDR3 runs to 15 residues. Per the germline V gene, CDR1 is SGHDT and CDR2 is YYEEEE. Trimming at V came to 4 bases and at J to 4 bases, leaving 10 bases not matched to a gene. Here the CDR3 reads CASSGEGAGIYGYTF. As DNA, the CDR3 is TGTGCCAGCAGCGGGGAGGGGGCAGGGATCTATGGCTACACCTTC.

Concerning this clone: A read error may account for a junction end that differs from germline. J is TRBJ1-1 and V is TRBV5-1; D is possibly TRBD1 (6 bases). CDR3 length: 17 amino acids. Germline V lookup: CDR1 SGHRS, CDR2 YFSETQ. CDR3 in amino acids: CASSLAKRRTANSEAFF. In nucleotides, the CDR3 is TGCGCCAGCAGCTTGGCCAAGCGGCGGACAGCGAACAGTGAAGCTTTCTTT.

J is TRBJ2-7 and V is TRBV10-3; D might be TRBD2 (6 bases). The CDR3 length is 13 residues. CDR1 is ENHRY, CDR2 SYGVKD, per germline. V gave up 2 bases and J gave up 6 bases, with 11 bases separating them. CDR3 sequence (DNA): TGTGCCATCAGTGAGCGCGGACTAACCGAGCAGTACTTC. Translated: CAISERGLTEQYF.

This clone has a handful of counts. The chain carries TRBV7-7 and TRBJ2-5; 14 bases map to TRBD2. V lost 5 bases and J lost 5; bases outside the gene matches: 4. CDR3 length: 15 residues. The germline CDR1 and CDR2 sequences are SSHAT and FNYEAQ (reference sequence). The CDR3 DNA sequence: TGTGCCAGCAGCCGGACTAGCGGGAGGTGGGAGACCCAGTACTTC. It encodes CASSRTSGRWETQYF.

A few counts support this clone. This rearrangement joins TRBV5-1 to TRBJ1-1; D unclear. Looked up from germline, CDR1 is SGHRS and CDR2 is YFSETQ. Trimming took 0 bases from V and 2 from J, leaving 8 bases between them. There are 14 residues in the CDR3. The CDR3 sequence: CASSLEAGNTEAFF. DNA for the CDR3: TGCGCCAGCAGCTTGGAGGCGGGTAACACTGAAGCTTTCTTT.

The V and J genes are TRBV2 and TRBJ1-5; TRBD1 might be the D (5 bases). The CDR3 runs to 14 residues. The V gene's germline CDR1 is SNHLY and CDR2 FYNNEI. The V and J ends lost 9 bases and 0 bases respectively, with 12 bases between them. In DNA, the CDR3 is TGTGCCAGTTCGGGGGTTACTAGCAATCAGCCCCAGCATTTT. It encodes CASSGVTSNQPQHF.

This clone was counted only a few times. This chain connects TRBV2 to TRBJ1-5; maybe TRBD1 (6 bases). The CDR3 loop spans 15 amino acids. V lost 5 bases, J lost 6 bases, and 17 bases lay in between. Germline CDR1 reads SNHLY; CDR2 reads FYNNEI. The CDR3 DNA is TGTGCCAGCAGTAAACAGGGTCCCTTGGGTCAGCCCCAGCATTTT. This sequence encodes CASSKQGPLGQPQHF.

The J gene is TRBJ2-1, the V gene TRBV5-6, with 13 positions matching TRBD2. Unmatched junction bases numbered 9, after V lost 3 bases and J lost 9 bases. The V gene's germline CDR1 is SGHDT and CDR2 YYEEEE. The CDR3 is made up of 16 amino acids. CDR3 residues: CASSYGLAGEVGEQFF. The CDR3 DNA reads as TGTGCCAGCAGCTACGGACTAGCGGGAGAAGTTGGTGAGCAGTTCTTC.

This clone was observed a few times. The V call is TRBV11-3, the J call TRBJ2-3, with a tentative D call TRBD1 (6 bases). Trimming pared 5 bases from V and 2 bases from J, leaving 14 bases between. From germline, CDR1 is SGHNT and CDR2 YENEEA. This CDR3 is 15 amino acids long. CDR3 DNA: TGTGCCAGCAGCCATGACAGGAGCCACACAGATACGCAGTATTTT. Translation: CASSHDRSHTDTQYF.

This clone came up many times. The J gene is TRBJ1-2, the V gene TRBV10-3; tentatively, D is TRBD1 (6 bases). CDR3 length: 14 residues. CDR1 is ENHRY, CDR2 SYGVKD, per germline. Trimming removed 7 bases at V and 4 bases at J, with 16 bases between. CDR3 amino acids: CAITEGGYAYGYTF. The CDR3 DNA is TGTGCCATCACCGAGGGGGGGTACGCCTATGGCTACACCTTC.

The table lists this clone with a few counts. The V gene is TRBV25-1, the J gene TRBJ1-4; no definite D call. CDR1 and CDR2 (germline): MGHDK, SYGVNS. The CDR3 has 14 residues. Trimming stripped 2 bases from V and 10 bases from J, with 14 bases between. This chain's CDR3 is CASSEGSLTGKLFF. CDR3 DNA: TGTGCCAGCAGTGAAGGTTCTCTGACTGGAAAACTGTTTTTT.

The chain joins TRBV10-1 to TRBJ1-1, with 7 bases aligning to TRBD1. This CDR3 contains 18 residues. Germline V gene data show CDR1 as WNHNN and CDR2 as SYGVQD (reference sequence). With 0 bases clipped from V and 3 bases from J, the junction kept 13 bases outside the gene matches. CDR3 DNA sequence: TGCGCCAGCAGTGAGTCGATAACAGGGGCGCCTGGGGACACTGAAGCTTTCTTT. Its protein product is CASSESITGAPGDTEAFF.

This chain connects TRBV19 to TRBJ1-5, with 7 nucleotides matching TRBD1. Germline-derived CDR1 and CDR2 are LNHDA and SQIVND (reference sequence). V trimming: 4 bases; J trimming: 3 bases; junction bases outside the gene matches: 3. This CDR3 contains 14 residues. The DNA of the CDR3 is TGTGCCAGTAGTAGGGACAGTGACAATCAGCCCCAGCATTTT. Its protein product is CASSRDSDNQPQHF.

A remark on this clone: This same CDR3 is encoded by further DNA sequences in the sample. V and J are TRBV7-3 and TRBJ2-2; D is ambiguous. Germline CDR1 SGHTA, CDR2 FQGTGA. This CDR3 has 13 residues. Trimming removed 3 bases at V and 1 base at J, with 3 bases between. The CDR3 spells CASSFRNTGELFF. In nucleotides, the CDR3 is TGTGCCAGCAGCTTTAGGAACACCGGGGAGCTGTTTTTT.

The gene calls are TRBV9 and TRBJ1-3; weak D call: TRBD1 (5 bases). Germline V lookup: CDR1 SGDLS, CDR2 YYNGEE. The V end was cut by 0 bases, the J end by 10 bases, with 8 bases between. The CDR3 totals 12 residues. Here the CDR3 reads CASSVEWGTIYF. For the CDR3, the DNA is TGTGCCAGCAGCGTAGAGTGGGGGACCATATATTTT. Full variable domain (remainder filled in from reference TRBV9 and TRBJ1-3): DSGVTQTPKHLITATGQRVTLRCSPRSGDLSVYWYQQSLDQGLQFLIQYYNGEERAKGNILERFSAQQFPDLHSELNLSSLELGDSALYFCASSVEWGTIYFGEGSWLTVV.

CDR3: CASRGTGGEWSYGYTF. The CDR3 coding sequence is TGTGCCAGCAGGGGGACAGGGGGGGAGTGGTCCTATGGCTACACCTTC. The chain is built from TRBV28 and TRBJ1-2; 11 positions match TRBD1. V lost 6 bases, J lost 4 bases, and 10 bases stayed unmatched. The CDR3 is 16 amino acids. The germline V gene has CDR1 MDHEN and CDR2 SYDVKM.

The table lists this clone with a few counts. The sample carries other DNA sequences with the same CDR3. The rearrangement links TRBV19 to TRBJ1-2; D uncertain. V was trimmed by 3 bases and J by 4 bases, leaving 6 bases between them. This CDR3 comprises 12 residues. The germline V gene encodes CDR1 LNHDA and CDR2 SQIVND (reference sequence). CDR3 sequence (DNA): TGTGCCAGTAGTATTAGGAGCTATGGCTACACCTTC. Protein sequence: CASSIRSYGYTF.

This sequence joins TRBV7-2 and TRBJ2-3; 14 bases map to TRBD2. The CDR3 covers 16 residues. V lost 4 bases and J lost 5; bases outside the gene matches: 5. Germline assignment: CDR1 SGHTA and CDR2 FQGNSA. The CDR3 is CASSSGTSGRRDTQYF. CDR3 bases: TGTGCCAGCAGCTCGGGGACTAGCGGGAGAAGAGATACGCAGTATTTT.

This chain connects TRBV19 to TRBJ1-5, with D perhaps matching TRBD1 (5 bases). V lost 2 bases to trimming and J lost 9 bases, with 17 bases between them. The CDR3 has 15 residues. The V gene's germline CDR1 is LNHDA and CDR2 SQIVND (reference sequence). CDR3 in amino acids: CASSIPTTAGRPQHF. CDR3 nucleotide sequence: TGTGCCAGTAGTATACCGACGACAGCGGGGCGGCCCCAGCATTTT.

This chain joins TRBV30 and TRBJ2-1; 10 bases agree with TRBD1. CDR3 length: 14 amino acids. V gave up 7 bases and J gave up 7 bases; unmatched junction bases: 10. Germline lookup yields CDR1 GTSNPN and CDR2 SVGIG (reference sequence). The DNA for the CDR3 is TGTGCCTACGGGGACAGGGGACGAAGGAATGAGCAGTTCTTC. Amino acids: CAYGDRGRRNEQFF.